This is a list of T cell receptor beta chains from one sample in a study of cytomegalovirus exposure and HLA in healthy donors. Method: immunoSEQ multiplex PCR; TCRdb's copy keeps in-frame clones and lacks some. The sample records 100,000 to 150,000 clones, roughly 86% being singletons. Sequenced: PBMCs. These receptors originate from a man aged 25-45 years in good health and CMV-seronegative. Both conserved end residues are part of each CDR3. The D gene is left open where the match is weak. A clone size is listed for some rows: how often the clone was seen (once, few, many), or a class if it is expanded.

NA	TRBD1	TRBV5-1	TRBJ2-3	TGCGCCAGCAGCTTAAGGACAGGGGACCGGGATACGCAGTATTTT	CASSLRTGDRDTQYF
NA	NA	TRBV7-2	TRBJ2-3	TGTGCCAGCAGCTTAGACGCGGCAGATACGCAGTATTTT	CASSLDAADTQYF
NA	NA	TRBV5-4	TRBJ1-3	TGTGCCAGCAGCCCGGACGGGGTTGGAAACACCATATATTTT	CASSPDGVGNTIYF
NA	TRBD1	TRBV5-1	TRBJ2-7	TGCGCCAGCAGCGGGCTTGTTGACAGGGGATACTACGAGCAGTACTTC	CASSGLVDRGYYEQYF
NA	TRBD1	TRBV7-8	TRBJ1-5	TGTGCCAGCAGCTTAGCCGACAGGGCAGTTTACCCTAGCAATCAGCCCCAGCATTTT	CASSLADRAVYPSNQPQHF
NA	TRBD1	TRBV4-1	TRBJ2-2	TGCGCCAGCAGAAGAACCGGGACAGGGGGTTCTATGAGAATAGATTCCGGGGAGCTGTTTTTT	CASRRTGTGGSMRIDSGELFF
NA	TRBD2	TRBV27	TRBJ2-1	TGTGCCAGCAGTTTTTTAGGACTAGCGGACTCCTACAATGAGCAGTTCTTC	CASSFLGLADSYNEQFF
once	TRBD1	TRBV7-2	TRBJ1-1	TGTGCCAGCAGCGATGACAGGGGGAGAGCTTTCTTT	CASSDDRGRAFF
NA	NA	TRBV5-4	TRBJ2-2	TGTGCCAGCAGCCCCGACAGGACGAACACCGGGGAGCTGTTTTTT	CASSPDRTNTGELFF
few	TRBD2	TRBV13	TRBJ2-7	TGTGCCAGCAACCAAAACCCCTATACTAGCGGCAATTTCTCCTACGAGCAGTACTTC	CASNQNPYTSGNFSYEQYF
NA	TRBD1	TRBV7-8	TRBJ1-6	TGTGCCAGCCGCAAAAGGACCGGGACAGGGGATTCACCCCTCCACTTT	CASRKRTGTGDSPLHF
once	TRBD2	TRBV4-2	TRBJ2-1	TGTGCCAGCAGCCAAGATGCCGCTAGCGGGGTCAATGAGCAGTTCTTC	CASSQDAASGVNEQFF
once	NA	TRBV11-2	TRBJ1-1	TGTGCCAGCAGCTTAGTCGGTACTGAAGCTTTCTTT	CASSLVGTEAFF
NA	TRBD1	TRBV10-1	TRBJ2-2	TGCGCCAGCAGTGGGGACAGGGTCGGCGGGGAGCTGTTTTTT	CASSGDRVGGELFF
NA	TRBD2	TRBV5-5	TRBJ2-3	TGTGCCAGCAGCCTAAAAACTAGCGGGAGGCCCGACACCCCAGATACGCAGTATTTT	CASSLKTSGRPDTPDTQYF
NA	TRBD1	TRBV5-1	TRBJ1-1	TGCGCCAGCAGCGCGAGGACAGGAGAGAACACTGAAGCTTTCTTT	CASSARTGENTEAFF
NA	NA	TRBV5-1	TRBJ1-4	TGCGCCAGCAGCCAACCCGTAGGGGATGAAAAACTGTTTTTT	CASSQPVGDEKLFF
NA	TRBD1	TRBV6-6	TRBJ2-7	TGTGCCAGCAGAACGGACAGGGCAACCTACGAGCAGTACTTC	CASRTDRATYEQYF
NA	NA	TRBV18	TRBJ1-1	TGTGCCAGCTCATCTACAGGGCTAGCGAACACTGAAGCTTTCTTT	CASSSTGLANTEAFF
NA	NA	TRBV9	TRBJ1-1	TGTGCCAGCAGAGGGGATGACACTGAAGCTTTCTTT	CASRGDDTEAFF
NA	TRBD1	TRBV7-3	TRBJ2-5	TGTGCCAGCAGCTTAAGGTCGTCGGTCTGGGACAGGGAACAAGAGACCCAGTACTTC	CASSLRSSVWDREQETQYF
NA	NA	TRBV29-1	TRBJ1-5	TGCAGCGTTGCGGTCAGGAATAGCAATCAGCCCCAGCATTTT	CSVAVRNSNQPQHF
NA	NA	TRBV5-6	TRBJ1-3	TGTGCCAGCAGCTTGGTTCCAGGGGTTGCCGGAAACACCATATATTTT	CASSLVPGVAGNTIYF
NA	NA	TRBV19	TRBJ2-7	TGTGCCAGTAGTGTTGGGGGGACAGTCTACGAGCAGTACTTC	CASSVGGTVYEQYF
NA	NA	TRBV19	TRBJ1-2	TGTGCCAGTAGTCCAGGAACCGGGACAACTACTAACTATGGCTACACCTTC	CASSPGTGTTTNYGYTF
NA	NA	TRBV10-1	TRBJ2-2	TGCGCCAGCAGGCAGGGCGTGAACGGGGAGCTGTTTTTT	CASRQGVNGELFF
NA	TRBD1	TRBV7-7	TRBJ2-2	TGTGCCAGCAGCTTAGGGGACAGGGCGACCGGGGAGCTGTTTTTT	CASSLGDRATGELFF
NA	NA	TRBV7-9	TRBJ2-7	TGTGCCAGCAGCTTATCACTCAGGGCCTACGAGCAGTACTTC	CASSLSLRAYEQYF
NA	NA	TRBV5-1	TRBJ2-1	TGCGCCAGCAGCTTGGACGGGGTCCCCTACAATGAGCAGTTCTTC	CASSLDGVPYNEQFF
NA	NA	TRBV28	TRBJ1-5	TGTGCCAGCTGGGGGGACCCTAGCAATCAGCCCCAGCATTTT	CASWGDPSNQPQHF
once	NA	TRBV11-2	TRBJ1-3	TGTGCCAGCAGCTTAGTGGGCAGGGGCTCTGGAAACACCATATATTTT	CASSLVGRGSGNTIYF
NA	NA	TRBV5-1	TRBJ1-2	TGCGCCAGCAGCCTCGAATTTCCGGGGTATGGCTACACCTTC	CASSLEFPGYGYTF
NA	NA	TRBV5-6	TRBJ1-2	TGTGCCAGCAACCTGGCCCATGGACAGCCACTCCTACCTAACTATGGCTACACCTTC	CASNLAHGQPLLPNYGYTF
once	NA	TRBV7-2	TRBJ2-1	TGTGCCAGCAGTTTTACAGGGGTGAGACGGGAGGGCAATGAGCAGTTCTTC	CASSFTGVRREGNEQFF
NA	TRBD2	TRBV7-7	TRBJ2-5	TGTGCCAGCAGCTCACTAGCGGGGGACCAAGAGACCCAGTACTTC	CASSSLAGDQETQYF
NA	TRBD2	TRBV6-1	TRBJ2-5	TGTGCCAGCAGTGAAGGGGCCTTGAGCGGGATAACGGAGACCCAGTACTTC	CASSEGALSGITETQYF
NA	NA	TRBV4-1	TRBJ2-7	TGCGCCAGCAGCCAAGGGCGACAGTCCTCCTACGAGCAGTACTTC	CASSQGRQSSYEQYF
NA	NA	TRBV7-8	TRBJ1-1	TGTGCCAGCAGCTTAAGGGGAACCTGGACTGAAGCTTTCTTT	CASSLRGTWTEAFF
NA	TRBD2	TRBV2	TRBJ2-1	TGTGCCAGCAGACGGACTAGCGGGACCTACAATGAGCAGTTCTTC	CASRRTSGTYNEQFF
NA	NA	TRBV25-1	TRBJ1-1	TGTGCCAGCAGTGCTACAGGGCTAAGCACTGAAGCTTTCTTT	CASSATGLSTEAFF
few	NA	TRBV7-2	TRBJ1-2	TGTGCCAGCAGCTTAGATCTGTTCTCCTCCTATGGCTACACCTTC	CASSLDLFSSYGYTF
NA	TRBD2	TRBV7-6	TRBJ2-1	TGTGCAGGGACTAGCGGAAACAATGAGCAGTTCTTC	CAGTSGNNEQFF
NA	NA	TRBV9	TRBJ2-4	TGTGCCAGCAGCGTAGGCGGCCAGCACGAGAACATTCAGTACTTC	CASSVGGQHENIQYF
NA	NA	TRBV13	TRBJ1-1	TGTGCCAGCAGCCCCCCGGGGGGGGCGAACACTGAAGCTTTCTTT	CASSPPGGANTEAFF
NA	NA	TRBV5-1	TRBJ2-3	TGCGCCAGCAGCCAGTCGACAGGGAGGTGGACAGATACGCAGTATTTT	CASSQSTGRWTDTQYF
NA	NA	TRBV4-1	TRBJ1-3	TGCGCCAGCAGCCACAGTTTCGCTGGAAACACCATATATTTT	CASSHSFAGNTIYF
many	NA	TRBV5-1	TRBJ1-2	TGCGCCAGCAGTGACCAGGGGAGCTATGGCTACACCTTC	CASSDQGSYGYTF
NA	TRBD2	TRBV30	TRBJ2-5	TGTGCCATTAACGGGGCTAGCGGCCTTAAAGAGACCCAGTACTTC	CAINGASGLKETQYF
NA	TRBD1	TRBV11-2	TRBJ1-4	TGTGCCAGCAGCATGGGACAGAATTCAGTCGGGGAAAAACTGTTTTTT	CASSMGQNSVGEKLFF
few	NA	TRBV6-4	TRBJ2-3	TGTGCCAGCAGTGACTCAGCCACAGATACGCAGTATTTT	CASSDSATDTQYF